This T cell receptor (beta chain) was sequenced for a study of cytomegalovirus exposure and HLA in healthy donors. Study summary: Among 150 million to 200 million T cells, an earlier analysis found 117 million unique TCR beta sequences.

The study ran its PCR with 60 Vbeta and 13 Jbeta primers. Source study methods: Per a later analysis, the number of unique TCR beta chains was around 80 million, of which around 10 million were shared. Some clones are missing from TCRdb's copy, which holds only in-frame ones; the method was immunoSEQ multiplex PCR. The D gene and trimming were derived from the DNA, and the V and J assignments and clone size from that table. The sample contains 120,000 to 150,000 clones, 70% to 85% of which appear only once. Germline V lookup: CDR1 LNHDA, CDR2 SQIVND (reference sequence). The CDR3 totals 12 residues. V is TRBV19 and J is TRBJ1-2; 8 bases are a match to TRBD1. The TCR comes from a male donor in good health and CMV-seronegative. Sequencing input: PBMCs. The CDR3 spells CATGDRLYGYTF. CDR3 DNA sequence: TGTGCGACCGGGGACAGGCTTTATGGCTACACCTTC.